This T cell receptor beta chain came from a study of cytomegalovirus exposure and HLA in healthy donors. Study-level results: Prior analysis indicated that the majority of TCR beta V segments exhibited productivity approximately 87% or approximately 30% of the time. A later analysis showed HLA-associated TCR beta chains outstripping equally common others in clonal expansion. Cytomegalovirus association was assigned to about 150 TCR beta chains.

There are a few counts of this clone. The antigen remains undetermined. PCR employed 60 Vbeta and 13 Jbeta primers. Generated by immunoSEQ multiplex PCR, the TCRdb table keeps only in-frame clones and is missing some. The top ten hold around 7.1% of the sample, which has around 150,000 clones, under 75% seen once. This CDR3 spans 16 amino acids. Looked up from germline, CDR1 is MNHNY and CDR2 is SVGAGI (reference sequence). V lost 6 bases, J lost 4 bases, and 9 bases stayed unmatched. The specimen sequenced was PBMCs. The receptor was isolated from a woman aged 60-75 years in good health and CMV-seropositive. The chain is built from TRBV6-6 and TRBJ1-5; the match to TRBD1 covers 10 bases. DNA of the CDR3: TGTGCCAGCAGGAACCCCGGGACAGGGGAAAATCAGCCCCAGCATTTT. This gives the protein CASRNPGTGENQPQHF.